The present T cell receptor beta chain was sequenced within a study of shared clonotypes between healthy human individuals. This clone has a single count. The CD4+ fraction was divided into a CD45RA+ naive subset and a CD45RA-negative memory subset. CDR3 size: 14 residues. V trimming: 4 bases; J trimming: 3 bases; junction bases outside the gene matches: 6. The germline CDR1 and CDR2 sequences are SGHRS and YFSETQ. The table came from immunoSEQ multiplex PCR; TCRdb's copy has only in-frame clones and leaves some out. The repertoire holds 640,000 or so clones, with about two thirds as singletons. The sequencing sample was made of memory CD4+ T cells sorted from blood. This sample's subset: CD45RA-negative fraction. V gene TRBV5-1 combines with J gene TRBJ1-2; 7 bases line up with TRBD1. The sequence came from a woman aged 30 to 39 in good health. CDR3 sequence (DNA): TGCGCCAGCAGCCGACAGGGAGACGACTATGGCTACACCTTC. Translated, it gives CASSRQGDDYGYTF.